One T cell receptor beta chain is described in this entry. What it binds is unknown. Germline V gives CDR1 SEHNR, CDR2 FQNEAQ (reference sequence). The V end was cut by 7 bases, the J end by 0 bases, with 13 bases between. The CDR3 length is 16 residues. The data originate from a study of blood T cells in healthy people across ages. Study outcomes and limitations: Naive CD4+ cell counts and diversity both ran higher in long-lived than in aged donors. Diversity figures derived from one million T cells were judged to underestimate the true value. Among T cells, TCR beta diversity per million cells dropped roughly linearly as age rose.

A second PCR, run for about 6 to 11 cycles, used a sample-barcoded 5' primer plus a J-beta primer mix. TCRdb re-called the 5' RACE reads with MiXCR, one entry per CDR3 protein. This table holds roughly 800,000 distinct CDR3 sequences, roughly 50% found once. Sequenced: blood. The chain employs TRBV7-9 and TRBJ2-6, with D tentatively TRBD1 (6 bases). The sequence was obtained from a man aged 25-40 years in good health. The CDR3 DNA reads TGTGCCAGCACCACACAGGGATCCTCTGGGGCCAACGTCCTGACTTTC. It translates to CASTTQGSSGANVLTF.